The entry below gives a single T cell receptor beta chain sequence along with its context. Its specificity is unknown. This specimen belongs to a study of neoadjuvant nivolumab and ipilimumab in lung cancer. Across the whole study: Patients got nivolumab 3 mg/kg on days 1, 15 and 29; combination added ipilimumab 1 mg/kg day 1.

Study results and caveats: Higher pretherapy blood TCR richness went with higher resected-tumor richness. From pretherapy to surgery, tumor richness and clonality rose with dual therapy. TCR clonality did not significantly correlate with pathologic tumor regression.

The CDR3 spans 14 residues. CDR1 and CDR2 (germline): MGHDK, SYGVNS. V lost 5 bases, J lost 4 bases, and 9 bases lay in between. Sequencing used immunoSEQ multiplex PCR; TCRdb keeps in-frame clones, though not all of them. The sample carries roughly 6,000 clones, almost 65% recorded once. The J gene is TRBJ2-6, the V gene TRBV25-1; the D gene is possibly TRBD1 (6 bases). Source: tumor tissue, taken after neoadjuvant nivolumab, alone or with ipilimumab, at or shortly before surgery. The sequence was collected from an adult with non-small cell lung cancer. The CDR3 sequence is CASSRGSGANVLTF. In nucleotides, the CDR3 is TGTGCCAGCAGTAGGGGGTCAGGGGCCAACGTCCTGACTTTC.